This record covers a single TCR beta chain. The antigen remains unidentified. CDR1 SEHNR and CDR2 FQNEAQ come from the germline V gene (reference sequence). The J segment lost 12 bases and the V segment lost 5 bases, leaving 6 bases of the junction unmatched. The CDR3 is 11 amino acids. The sample originates from a study of T cells in tumors after PD-1 blockade. Background on the study: A subset received ongoing vismodegib 150 mg daily alongside anti-PD-1 therapy. Blood samples averaged roughly 110,000 templates (range roughly 22,000-260,000) and 35,000 or so unique clonotypes. Study results and limitations: Peripheral recruitment is suggested, as some novel exhausted tumor clones were in pre-treatment blood.

Generated by immunoSEQ multiplex PCR, the TCRdb table keeps only in-frame clones and is missing some. The table records just under 65,000 clones, approximately 74% of them present only once. The TCR originated in a human donor with basal cell carcinoma. The chain uses TRBV7-9 and TRBJ2-7; TRBD1 matches at 8 bases. The sample in question was PBMCs, obtained after anti-PD-1 treatment. The CDR3 DNA is TGTGCCAGCAGCGATGGGGACAGGATGTACTTC. Protein: CASSDGDRMYF.